This entry lists 23 T cell receptor beta chains sequenced from one sample in a study of blood T cell repertoires in COVID-19. Sequencing used immunoSEQ multiplex PCR; TCRdb keeps in-frame clones, though not all of them. The table shows about 260,000 clones, with around 87% occurring only once. The sequenced sample was peripheral blood. These receptors all stem from a woman aged 45 to 65 with acute or convalescent COVID-19.

This rearrangement joins TRBV2 to TRBJ1-4; 10 bases are shared with TRBD1. The CDR3 is made up of 14 amino acids. Trimming cost V 11 bases and J 8 bases; bases outside gene matches: 11. From germline, CDR1 is SNHLY and CDR2 FYNNEI. The chain's CDR3 is CAGKTGQGTEKLFF. In DNA form, the CDR3 reads TGTGCCGGCAAAACGGGACAGGGGACCGAAAAACTGTTTTTT.

The V and J genes are TRBV28 and TRBJ1-4, with TRBD1 as a possible D gene (6 bases). The CDR3 is made up of 15 amino acids. Trimming removed 2 bases at V and 5 bases at J, with 12 bases between. Germline lookup yields CDR1 MDHEN and CDR2 SYDVKM. CDR3 coding DNA: TGTGCCAGCAGTTTAGGGGGGGCGCTCAATGAAAAACTGTTTTTT. Encoded protein: CASSLGGALNEKLFF.

V and J are TRBV12-3 or TRBV12-4 and TRBJ2-2; D possibly corresponds to TRBD2 (5 bases). The CDR3 runs 13 residues. V gave up 6 bases and J gave up 7 bases, with 12 bases separating them. The CDR3 sequence: CASSLRVGGELFF. The CDR3, as DNA: TGTGCCAGCAGCTTGCGGGTGGGCGGGGAGCTGTTTTTT.

The chain joins TRBV5-4 to TRBJ2-3; TRBD2 matches at 16 bases. V shed 5 bases and J 4 bases; nucleotides not matched to a gene: 7. This CDR3 has 17 amino acids. Germline values: CDR1 SGHNT, CDR2 YYREEE (reference sequence). The CDR3 region has the DNA TGTGCCAGCAGACTCGGGACTAGCGGGAGGGCGGCAGATACGCAGTATTTT. Encoded protein: CASRLGTSGRAADTQYF.

The rearrangement joins TRBV7-3 to TRBJ2-1; 9 nucleotides match TRBD2. The CDR3 totals 15 residues. V shed 1 base, J shed 3 bases, and the junction held 1 base outside the gene matches. The germline V gene encodes CDR1 SGHTA and CDR2 FQGTGA. The CDR3 region is CASSLSSGGYNEQFF. In DNA, the CDR3 is TGTGCCAGCAGCTTAAGTAGCGGGGGCTACAATGAGCAGTTCTTC.

The V call is TRBV11-2, the J call TRBJ2-5; TRBD2 matches 8 bases. The V segment lost 2 bases and the J segment 1 base; nucleotides outside the gene matches: 6. CDR1 is SGHAT and CDR2 is FQNNGV in the germline V gene. The CDR3 contains 16 residues. CDR3 bases: TGTGCCAGCAGCTTACTCTACGGGGGGGTCCAAGAGACCCAGTACTTC. Translation: CASSLLYGGVQETQYF.

This chain connects TRBV2 to TRBJ1-3; TRBD1 is a possible D gene (6 bases). The V end was cut by 6 bases, the J end by 4 bases, with 10 bases between. The CDR3 is 13 residues long. CDR1 SNHLY and CDR2 FYNNEI come from the germline V gene. This CDR3 reads CASRSGAGNTIYF. The CDR3 DNA sequence: TGTGCCAGCAGGTCAGGGGCCGGAAACACCATATATTTT. Together with reference TRBV2 and TRBJ1-3, the CDR3 gives the full variable domain: EPEVTQTPSHQVTQMGQEVILRCVPISNHLYFYWYRQILGQKVEFLVSFYNNEISEKSEIFDDQFSVERPDGSNFTLKIRSTKLEDSAMYFCASRSGAGNTIYFGEGSWLTVV.

Only one count was recorded for this clone. This chain uses TRBV19 with TRBJ1-1; possibly TRBD1 for D (5 bases). The V gene lost 4 bases and the J gene lost 6 bases, with 18 bases spanning the gap. Germline assignment: CDR1 LNHDA and CDR2 SQIVND (reference sequence). The CDR3 is 15 residues long. The chain's CDR3 is CASSSPGRPGAEAFF. For the CDR3, the DNA is TGTGCCAGTAGTAGTCCCGGGAGGCCGGGGGCTGAAGCTTTCTTT.

Here the CDR3 reads CASSAYPREEQYF. The CDR3 nucleotides read TGTGCCAGCAGCGCCTACCCCAGGGAAGAGCAGTACTTC. The V and J genes are TRBV9 and TRBJ2-7; weak D call: TRBD1 (5 bases). Germline CDR1 is SGDLS and CDR2 is YYNGEE. The CDR3 sequence is 13 residues long. Between the trimmed V and J ends, which lost 3 bases and 7 bases, there was a span of 14 bases.

The chain employs TRBV15 and TRBJ2-3; TRBD2 aligns across 7 bases. The CDR3 has 18 residues. V lost 0 bases and J lost 1; bases outside the gene matches: 10. Germline assignment: CDR1 LNHNV and CDR2 YYDKDF (reference sequence). CDR3 sequence (DNA): TGTGCCACCAGCAGAGATCCGGGGACTAAGCGTGGCACAGATACGCAGTATTTT. It encodes CATSRDPGTKRGTDTQYF.

The rearrangement links TRBV2 to TRBJ1-1; possibly TRBD1 for D (6 bases). The germline CDR1 and CDR2 sequences are SNHLY and FYNNEI. The CDR3 length is 14 residues. Trimming took off 7 bases at V and 4 bases at J, with 16 bases between the two ends. The chain's CDR3 is CASIPQGKGTEAFF. DNA of the CDR3: TGTGCCAGCATACCCCAGGGGAAGGGCACTGAAGCTTTCTTT.

The chain recombines TRBV12-3 or TRBV12-4 with TRBJ2-3, with D possibly TRBD1 on 5 matching bases. Trimming cost V 6 bases and J 6 bases, with 10 bases left between them. The CDR3 has 12 amino acids. CDR3 in DNA: TGTGCCAGCAGACCAGGGTTGGATACGCAGTATTTT. This encodes CASRPGLDTQYF.

The sample holds a few counts of this clone. CDR3 in amino acids: CASSLQGAGELFF. CDR3 nucleotides: TGTGCCAGCAGTTTACAGGGGGCCGGGGAGCTGTTTTTT. This chain connects TRBV27 to TRBJ2-2; TRBD1 matches 7 bases. Losses at the gene ends were 2 bases for V and 6 bases for J; bases not matched to a gene: 0. Germline CDR1 MNHEY, CDR2 SMNVEV (reference sequence). The CDR3 has 13 residues.

The chain is built from TRBV27 and TRBJ1-1; 9 bases map to TRBD1. The germline V gene encodes CDR1 MNHEY and CDR2 SMNVEV (reference sequence). The CDR3 contains 14 residues. V shed 5 bases, J shed 1 base, and the junction held 2 bases outside the gene matches. The CDR3 is CASSPQGANTEAFF. For the CDR3, the DNA is TGTGCCAGCAGTCCACAGGGGGCGAACACTGAAGCTTTCTTT.

This clone has more than one count but fewer than ten. The V and J genes are TRBV28 and TRBJ1-5, with D possibly being TRBD1 (6 bases). Germline V gives CDR1 MDHEN, CDR2 SYDVKM. This CDR3 region has 17 residues. V was trimmed by 7 bases and J by 6 bases, leaving 25 bases between them. The CDR3 DNA is TGTGCCAGCATCGCGACGGGGGGGGCGCGGGCAAGTCAGCCCCAGCATTTT. Amino acid sequence: CASIATGGARASQPQHF.

The CDR3 is CATSDNRAGGQETQYF. The CDR3, as DNA: TGTGCCACCAGTGATAACAGGGCAGGAGGCCAAGAGACCCAGTACTTC. This sequence joins TRBV24-1 and TRBJ2-5; D is possibly TRBD1 (6 bases). CDR1 is KGHDR and CDR2 is SFDVKD in the germline V gene. The CDR3 is 16 amino acids. Trimming removed 3 bases from V and 1 base from J, with 14 bases in between.

J is TRBJ1-5 and V is TRBV20-1; D is unclear. Germline V lookup: CDR1 DFQATT, CDR2 SNEGSKA (reference sequence). The CDR3 spans 14 residues. Trimming took 3 bases from V and 2 from J, leaving 11 bases between them. CDR3: CSASTFSGNQPQHF. CDR3 nucleotides: TGCAGTGCTAGTACATTCTCTGGCAATCAGCCCCAGCATTTT.

The chain carries TRBV29-1 and TRBJ2-7; D is ambiguous. Germline CDR1 SQVTM, CDR2 ANQGSEA. CDR3 size: 11 residues. The CDR3 loop is CGYMTTYEQYF. CDR3 DNA: TGCGGATACATGACAACCTACGAGCAGTACTTC.

The chain recombines TRBV7-9 with TRBJ1-2, with 7 bases identical to TRBD1. The CDR3 is 14 amino acids. Germline values: CDR1 SEHNR, CDR2 FQNEAQ (reference sequence). V trimming: 0 bases; J trimming: 5 bases; junction bases outside the gene matches: 3. CDR3 protein: CASSLAGTVYGYTF. CDR3 bases: TGTGCCAGCAGCTTAGCCGGGACAGTTTATGGCTACACCTTC. The variable domain in full, with the rest retrieved from reference TRBV7-9 and TRBJ1-2, is DTGVSQNPRHKITKRGQNVTFRCDPISEHNRLYWYRQTLGQGPEFLTYFQNEAQLEKSRLLSDRFSAERPKGSFSTLEIQRTEQGDSAMYLCASSLAGTVYGYTFGSGTRLTVV.

The chain couples TRBV10-1 to TRBJ2-1; a weak D match, TRBD2 (5 bases). The CDR3 has 15 amino acids. Germline V gene data show CDR1 as WNHNN and CDR2 as SYGVQD (reference sequence). V shed 4 bases and J shed 4 bases, with 14 bases lying between them. The CDR3 sequence is CASSGEGLGYNEQFF. Written as DNA, the CDR3 is TGCGCCAGCAGTGGAGAGGGATTGGGATACAATGAGCAGTTCTTC.

This clone came up a few times. In DNA form, the CDR3 reads TGTGCCAGTAGTATAGGCCTAGCGGGTCCCTACGAGCAGTACTTC. Translating gives CASSIGLAGPYEQYF. The rearrangement uses TRBV19 and TRBJ2-7; TRBD2 agrees at 8 bases. CDR3 length: 15 amino acids. The germline V gene has CDR1 LNHDA and CDR2 SQIVND (reference sequence). With 1 base clipped from V and 2 bases from J, the junction kept 4 bases outside the gene matches.

This clone turned up a few times. The chain couples TRBV6-2 or TRBV6-3 to TRBJ2-7; 14 bases line up with TRBD2. This CDR3 contains 14 residues. Germline loops: CDR1 MNHEY, CDR2 SVGEGT. V dropped 4 bases and J dropped 9; count of bases not matched to a gene: 5. The CDR3 protein is CASSFGLAGGRQYF. The CDR3 region has the DNA TGTGCCAGCAGTTTCGGACTAGCGGGAGGACGGCAGTACTTC.

As to this clone: Its ends do not fully match the called genes, so a read error is possible. V gene TRBV7-7 combines with J gene TRBJ2-2; 9 bases fit TRBD1. Germline assignment: CDR1 SSHAT and CDR2 FNYEAQ (reference sequence). The CDR3 is 16 amino acids. The CDR3 DNA follows: TGTGCTAGCAGCTTAGGCGGGACAGGGCTCACCGGGGAGCTGTTTTTT. This gives the protein CASSLGGTGLTGELFF.